The subject of this entry is one TCR beta chain. This entry belongs to a study of CD8 T cells in Susac syndrome. CDR1 MNHNS and CDR2 SASEGT come from the germline V gene. There are 16 residues in the CDR3. With 4 bases clipped from V and 3 bases from J, the junction kept 9 bases outside the gene matches. A quantity of 0.5 to 1 ug RNA underwent reverse transcription using random hexamers. TCRdb reprocessed the immunoSEQ multiplex PCR reads via MiXCR and lists one record per CDR3 protein. The sample consists of about 120,000 distinct CDR3 sequences, 90% to 95% of them appearing once. The sample was CD4+ T cells from PBMCs. The TCR sequence derives from a human donor in good health. This chain uses TRBV6-1 with TRBJ1-5; 7 nucleotides align to TRBD1. The CDR3: CASSGTTGSFNQPQHF. The CDR3 nucleotides read TGTGCCAGCAGTGGAACGACAGGGTCATTCAATCAGCCCCAGCATTTT.